This is a list of T cell receptor beta chains from one sample in a study of HIV-infected children after antiretroviral therapy interruption. TCRdb re-derived calls from the 3' RACE reads in MiXCR, one entry per CDR3 protein. In the table there are about 89,000 distinct CDR3 sequences, roughly 6.7% of which are singletons. The source was CD45RA+ CD4+ T cells from PBMCs, pooled from several time points, collected from a donor given antiretroviral therapy, either interrupted or continuous. These receptors originate from a pool of human donors with HIV. Both conserved end residues are part of each CDR3. A D gene is named only where the DNA matches it firmly. Size is stated for part of the rows, as once, few or many counts, or as a class when the clone is expanded.

D,J,size,V,DNA,CDR3
.,TRBJ2-2,many,TRBV29-1,TGCAGCGTTGGCGGGACGGTGAACACCGGGGAGCTGTTTTTT,CSVGGTVNTGELFF
.,TRBJ2-1,many,TRBV19,TGTGCCAGTAGTCAATCGTCGTCGGGGAACTACAATGAGCAGTTCTTC,CASSQSSSGNYNEQFF
TRBD1,TRBJ2-1,few,TRBV12-3/TRBV12-4,TGTGCCAGCAGTTTAGCCAGGGGGCACGGTGAGCAGTTCTTC,CASSLARGHGEQFF
TRBD1,TRBJ1-4,.,TRBV5-1,TGCGCCAGCAGCTCGACAGGGTCTAATGAAAAACTGTTTTTT,CASSSTGSNEKLFF
TRBD1,TRBJ1-3,once,TRBV6-1,TGTGCCAGCAGTGAAGTGCGGACAGGGGGAAACACCATATATTTT,CASSEVRTGGNTIYF
.,TRBJ1-2,many,TRBV20-1,TGCAGTGCTAGAGTCTACAGGGCATCTTGGAAGTATGGCTACACCTTC,CSARVYRASWKYGYTF
.,TRBJ1-2,many,TRBV25-1,TGTGCCAGCAGTCGGGCAGCTAACTATGGCTACACCTTC,CASSRAANYGYTF
TRBD2,TRBJ2-1,.,TRBV11-2,TGTGCCAGCAGCCCCGCGGGACTAGCGGGCATCTACAATGAGCAGTTCTTC,CASSPAGLAGIYNEQFF
TRBD1,TRBJ2-3,few,TRBV4-1,TGCGCCAGCAGCCAAGATCGCGTAAGGACAGGGGAAACAGATACGCAGTATTTT,CASSQDRVRTGETDTQYF
TRBD1,TRBJ2-7,.,TRBV2,TGTGCCAGCAAGACAGGGTCCTACGAGCAGTACTTC,CASKTGSYEQYF
.,TRBJ1-2,many,TRBV20-1,TGCAGTGCCTTCTTGGGGACATCCTATGGCTACACCTTC,CSAFLGTSYGYTF
TRBD2,TRBJ2-1,many,TRBV7-9,TGTGCCAGCAGCGAGCGGGACCACTACAATGAGCAGTTCTTC,CASSERDHYNEQFF
.,TRBJ2-7,.,TRBV2,TGTGCCAGCAGCTTCACTACCGAGCAGTACTTC,CASSFTTEQYF
TRBD1,TRBJ1-2,.,TRBV29-1,TGCAGCGTTGTGGGGGACAGGGGCAACGGCTACACCTTC,CSVVGDRGNGYTF
.,TRBJ2-1,few,TRBV29-1,TGCAGCGTCTTCCAGAGCTACCCTAATAGGGGCTACAATGAGCAGTTCTTC,CSVFQSYPNRGYNEQFF
.,TRBJ2-7,many,TRBV28,TGTGCCAGCAGTTTATTGGGAGCGGTGAGCTCCTACGAGCAGTACTTC,CASSLLGAVSSYEQYF
.,TRBJ1-1,many,TRBV20-1,TGCAGTGCTAGACCATGGGGCACTGAAGCTTTCTTT,CSARPWGTEAFF
.,TRBJ1-2,many,TRBV6-6,TGTGCCAGCAGTTACTCATTCAAGGTATCGGATGGCTACACCTTC,CASSYSFKVSDGYTF
.,TRBJ2-3,.,TRBV2,TGTGCCAGCAGTGAGGGGGGGCCCTTTAACACAGATACGCAGTATTTT,CASSEGGPFNTDTQYF
TRBD1,TRBJ1-2,.,TRBV29-1,TGCAGCGTCCCCTCGACAGGGGCAAACTATGGCTACACCTTC,CSVPSTGANYGYTF
.,TRBJ1-6,many,TRBV5-1,TGCGCCAGCAGCTTGCGCGGACATATGAATAATTCACCCCTCCACTTT,CASSLRGHMNNSPLHF
TRBD2,TRBJ2-1,many,TRBV5-1,TGCGCCAGCAGCTTGATAGCGGGAGTCGACAATGAGCAGTTCTTC,CASSLIAGVDNEQFF
.,TRBJ1-1,few,TRBV7-2,TGTGCCAGCTCAACAGGAGCGCGAGCTTTCTTT,CASSTGARAFF
TRBD1,TRBJ2-5,many,TRBV11-1,TGTGCCAGCAGCTCCCTAGAGGGGGCTGGGGAGACCCAGTACTTC,CASSSLEGAGETQYF
TRBD1,TRBJ2-5,many,TRBV6-6,TGTGCCAGCAGTTTCCAGGGGGTAGTACAAGAGACCCAGTACTTC,CASSFQGVVQETQYF
TRBD2,TRBJ2-3,many,TRBV7-2,TGTGCCAGCAGCTGGACGGCGGGACTAGCGGGGGATCCCACAGATACGCAGTATTTT,CASSWTAGLAGDPTDTQYF
TRBD1,TRBJ2-1,few,TRBV2,TGTGCCAGCAGGCGGACAGGGGCCCGCGGTCGGGATGAGCAGTTCTTC,CASRRTGARGRDEQFF
TRBD2,TRBJ2-1,.,TRBV20-1,TGCAGTGCTAGAGATCAATTAAGGGCGGGGGGATTCAATGAGCAGTTCTTC,CSARDQLRAGGFNEQFF
TRBD1,TRBJ2-2,.,TRBV13,TGTGCCAGTAAAGCCGGGACAGGGCGAAGTCAGGAGCTGTTTTTT,CASKAGTGRSQELFF
.,TRBJ1-2,many,TRBV4-1,TGCGCCAGCAGCCAAGATTTGGCAGGGAGCTATGGCTACACCTTC,CASSQDLAGSYGYTF
TRBD1,TRBJ1-2,many,TRBV6-1,TGTGCCAGCAGTGAACGGGACAGGGGATATGGCTACACCTTC,CASSERDRGYGYTF
.,TRBJ1-2,few,TRBV18,TGTGCCAGCTCAGGCGGCAGGGGTAATGATGGCTACACCTTC,CASSGGRGNDGYTF
.,TRBJ1-1,many,TRBV18,TGTGCCAGCTCACCCCCCCAGGGGCTTGTGAACACTGAAGCTTTCTTT,CASSPPQGLVNTEAFF
TRBD2,TRBJ2-1,many,TRBV5-6,TGTGCCAGCAGCTTCCCTAGCGGGAGGAATGAGCAGTTCTTC,CASSFPSGRNEQFF
.,TRBJ1-1,.,TRBV5-5,TGTGCCAGCAGCTTCGATCCCCTGGGGGCTTTCTTT,CASSFDPLGAFF
.,TRBJ1-6,many,TRBV5-4,TGTGCCAGCAGCTTCGGGCGGCTTAATTCACCCCTCCACTTT,CASSFGRLNSPLHF
.,TRBJ1-2,medium-sized,TRBV25-1,TGTGCCAGCAGTGCCCAGTCTAGCTACACCTTC,CASSAQSSYTF
.,TRBJ1-1,.,TRBV29-1,TGCAGCGTCCGGGCGGGACGGACGAACACTGAAGCTTTCTTT,CSVRAGRTNTEAFF
.,TRBJ2-1,many,TRBV20-1,TGCAGTGCTAGAGATCCGACTAGTAGGCATGAGCAGTTCTTC,CSARDPTSRHEQFF
.,TRBJ2-7,many,TRBV5-1,TGCGCCAGCAGCTTCGACATTCCCGGGGGGCAGTACTTC,CASSFDIPGGQYF
.,TRBJ2-7,many,TRBV19,TGTGCCAGTAGTGAACAGGGTACTTCGTACGAGCAGTACTTC,CASSEQGTSYEQYF
TRBD2,TRBJ2-1,many,TRBV7-2,TGTGCCAGCAGCTTAGTGGGGACTACGTTAAACAATGAGCAGTTCTTC,CASSLVGTTLNNEQFF